A selection of T cell receptor beta chains follows, all from one sample in a study of siplizumab effects on memory and regulatory T cells. Only in-frame clones appear in the TCRdb table, and some are missing; sequencing was by immunoSEQ multiplex PCR. Of some 100,000 clones listed, around 94% are singletons. The sample was Tregs sorted from blood. The receptor set was obtained from a human donor in good health. The conserved cysteine and the conserved F or W are not part of the CDR3 here.

TRBJ2-1,TRBV19,ASSPRTEYNEQF
TRBJ1-6,TRBV7-8,ASSLSGGAVDSPLH
TRBJ2-7,TRBV6-1,ASSATSGSEQY
TRBJ1-1,TRBV9,ASSPGWGPNTEAF
TRBJ2-7,TRBV27,ASSLYSGPYEQY
TRBJ2-5,TRBV9,ASSDGRTWETQY
TRBJ2-6,TRBV7-9,ASSGRQGARGANVLT
TRBJ2-7,TRBV7-9,ASSLGTGINEQY
TRBJ1-2,TRBV4-2,ASSQVGQGGYT
TRBJ1-1,TRBV7-2,ASSLKRNTEAF
TRBJ2-7,TRBV6-1,ACLSIEQY
TRBJ2-7,TRBV6-6,ASSYRAAGASYEQY
TRBJ2-2,TRBV27,ASRGRGNTGELF
TRBJ1-2,TRBV28,ASSLGVGGDAGYT
TRBJ2-1,TRBV28,ASTPGWGNEQF
TRBJ2-7,TRBV28,ASGTPNSYEQY
TRBJ2-1,TRBV7-8,ASSLFRYNEQF
TRBJ1-2,TRBV9,ASSATGTYGYT
TRBJ1-6,TRBV30,AWSHTWTGMNSPLH
TRBJ1-2,TRBV7-2,ASRGLQQDGYT
TRBJ2-1,TRBV18,ASSPLSVVSSYNEQF
TRBJ2-7,TRBV5-1,ASSHQGRRYEQY
TRBJ2-1,TRBV28,ASSLVGQGYNEQF
TRBJ2-1,TRBV11-2,ASSFRRTDYNEQF
TRBJ2-1,TRBV27,ASSPGLAGLSEQF
TRBJ2-2,TRBV7-9,ASTEGASTGELF
TRBJ2-7,TRBV11-2,ASSLSPGLAGYEQY
TRBJ1-1,TRBV23-1,ARGLWCTEAF
TRBJ1-5,TRBV15,ATSRGGAGRVGQPQH
TRBJ1-4,TRBV5-1,ASSPGPNEKLF
NA,TRBV19,ASSPRQGYEQY
TRBJ2-2,TRBV18,ASSPERLAYKGELF
TRBJ2-3,TRBV6-5,ASSYSGRSTDTQY
TRBJ2-7,TRBV5-4,ASSSTQRSTYEQY
TRBJ2-3,TRBV30,AQATSGSADTQY
TRBJ2-1,TRBV19,ASSVSGPEQF
TRBJ2-7,TRBV7-9,ASSLVPKSGEQY
TRBJ2-5,TRBV6-1,ASSGAGRGLKTQY